Detailed here is one TCR beta chain. The germline gives CDR1 SGHNT, CDR2 YYREEE (reference sequence). The CDR3 has 15 residues. Trimming cost V 4 bases and J 2 bases, with 12 bases left between them. Profiled with immunoSEQ multiplex PCR; TCRdb holds only in-frame clones, not every one. The table includes 25,000 to 30,000 clones, roughly nine tenths detected once. This specimen comes from a study of chemoradiotherapy in HPV16-positive cancers. The receptor comes from a human donor with HPV-associated anogenital cancer. This material consisted of blood, taken from a patient who underwent chemoradiotherapy. The genes are TRBV5-4 and TRBJ2-2; weak D call: TRBD2 (6 bases). The chain's CDR3 is CASSPRGINTGELFF. The CDR3 bases are TGTGCCAGCAGCCCTCGGGGGATCAACACCGGGGAGCTGTTTTTT.